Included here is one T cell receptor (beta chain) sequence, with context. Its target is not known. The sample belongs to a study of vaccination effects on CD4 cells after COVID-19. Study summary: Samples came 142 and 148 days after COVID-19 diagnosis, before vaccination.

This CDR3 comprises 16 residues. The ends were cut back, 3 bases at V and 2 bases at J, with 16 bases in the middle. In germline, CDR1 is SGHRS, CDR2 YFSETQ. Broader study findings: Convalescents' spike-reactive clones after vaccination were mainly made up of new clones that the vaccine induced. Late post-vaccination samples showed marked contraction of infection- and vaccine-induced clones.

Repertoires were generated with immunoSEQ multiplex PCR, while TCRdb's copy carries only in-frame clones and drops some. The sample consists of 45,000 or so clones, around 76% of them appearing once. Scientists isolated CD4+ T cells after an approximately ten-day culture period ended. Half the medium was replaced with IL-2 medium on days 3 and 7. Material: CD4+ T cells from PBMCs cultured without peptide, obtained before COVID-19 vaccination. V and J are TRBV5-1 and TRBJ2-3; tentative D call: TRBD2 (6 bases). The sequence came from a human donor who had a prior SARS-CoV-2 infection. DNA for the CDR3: TGCGCCAGCAGCTGGGCCGGAGGGTTTGCCACAGATACGCAGTATTTT. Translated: CASSWAGGFATDTQYF.